The present T cell receptor (beta chain) was sequenced within a study of T cells after yellow fever vaccination. Study-wide results and caveats: Clonotypes appearing in both CD4 and CD8 compartments existed, and their share was small.

MiXCR, run by TCRdb on the 5' RACE reads, gives a single entry per CDR3 protein. The data show about 350,000 distinct CDR3 sequences, approximately 12% seen once. Germline lookup yields CDR1 SGHRS and CDR2 YFSETQ. The germline V and J ends were trimmed by 0 bases and 8 bases, with 11 bases remaining between them. This CDR3 is built from 14 residues. A word on this clonotype: Antigen unknown.

The material was CD4+ T cells sorted from PBMCs, obtained 15 days after the yellow fever booster vaccination. The chain joins TRBV5-1 to TRBJ2-2; the D is unclear. The TCR comes from a man aged 18 to 29 who received the YFV17D yellow fever vaccine. The CDR3 coding sequence is TGCGCCAGCAGCTTGGCCCAAATCCAGGGGGAGCTGTTTTTT. This encodes CASSLAQIQGELFF. The whole variable domain, filled in from reference TRBV5-1 and TRBJ2-2, reads KAGVTQTPRYLIKTRGQQVTLSCSPISGHRSVSWYQQTPGQGLQFLFEYFSETQRNKGNFPGRFSGRQFSNSRSEMNVSTLELGDSALYLCASSLAQIQGELFFGEGSRLTVL.